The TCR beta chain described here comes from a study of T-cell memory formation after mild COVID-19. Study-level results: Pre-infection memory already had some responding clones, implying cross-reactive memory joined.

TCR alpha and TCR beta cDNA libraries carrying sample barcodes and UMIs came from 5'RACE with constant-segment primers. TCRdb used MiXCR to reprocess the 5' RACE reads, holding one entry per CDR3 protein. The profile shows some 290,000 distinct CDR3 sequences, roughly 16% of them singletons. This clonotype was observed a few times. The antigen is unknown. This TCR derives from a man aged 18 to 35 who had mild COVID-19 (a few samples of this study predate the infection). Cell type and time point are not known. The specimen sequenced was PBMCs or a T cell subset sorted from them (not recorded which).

In nucleotides, the CDR3 is TGCGCCAGCAGCTGGGAAGGCGGGGAGCTGTTTTTT. This gives the protein CASSWEGGELFF. V is TRBV5-1 and J is TRBJ2-2; no definite D call. Trimming shortened V by 3 bases and J by 7 bases, and 7 bases separated the two germline ends. There are 12 residues in the CDR3. Per germline, CDR1 SGHRS and CDR2 YFSETQ.